This T cell receptor beta chain was documented in a study of neurological immune-mediated disorders. The study's findings and limits: Expanded clones shared no identical CDR3 amino acid sequences across subjects, which suggested private TCR-beta repertoires in all groups. A possible signature appeared as one related-CDR3 cluster, in which phylogenetic grouping placed the repertoires of 18 of 34 multiple sclerosis patients.

The method for making cDNA was 5'RACE, and it used 10-nucleotide random UMIs. From 15-18 subjects, each sequencing run yielded over 160 million TCR-beta sequences. TCRdb processed the 5' RACE reads anew with MiXCR; each CDR3 protein has one entry. There are some 60,000 distinct CDR3 sequences in the sample; around 3.6% occur only once, and 3.1% lies in the top ten. Germline V gives CDR1 SGHRS, CDR2 YFSETQ. This CDR3 is built from 12 residues. Trimming removed 4 bases at V and 1 base at J, with 2 bases between. About this clonotype itself: Its target is not known. This may arise from a read error, as a much more abundant clone is one base away.

The sample consisted of PBMCs. This clonotype was obtained from a woman aged 25 to 39 with multiple sclerosis. The rearrangement joins TRBV5-1 to TRBJ2-2; no definite D call. CDR3 sequence reads: CASSKNTGELFF. CDR3 sequence (DNA): TGCGCCAGCAGCAAGAACACCGGGGAGCTGTTTTTT.